This T cell receptor (beta chain) emerged from a study of Ad26.COV2.S vaccination and SARS-CoV-2 variants. The treatment was: some 20 received Ad26.COV2.S at low or high dose, single or two shots; 5 received placebo; per-sample allocation not given. The study sampled participants on day 63 after the first vaccine or placebo injection. Findings of the study overall: Total responses of T cells may have been underestimated by the analyses of TCR breadth and depth.

Generated by immunoSEQ multiplex PCR, the TCRdb table keeps only in-frame clones and is missing some. The sample has hundreds of thousands of clones, 70% to 90% seen once. Germline CDR1 ENHRY, CDR2 SYGVKD. CDR3 length equals 14 residues. V lost 5 bases to trimming and J lost 2 bases, with 12 bases between them. With respect to this clone: What it binds is not known.

The sample consisted of peripheral blood, taken in a trial of Ad26.COV2.S vaccine versus placebo. This sequence joins TRBV10-3 and TRBJ1-1; D gene uncertain. This sequence was found in a person aged 18-65 years who received the Ad26.COV2.S COVID-19 vaccine or a placebo. The CDR3 coding sequence is TGTGCCATCAGTAGCCGGGTCGCAAACACTGAAGCTTTCTTT. Translated, it gives CAISSRVANTEAFF.